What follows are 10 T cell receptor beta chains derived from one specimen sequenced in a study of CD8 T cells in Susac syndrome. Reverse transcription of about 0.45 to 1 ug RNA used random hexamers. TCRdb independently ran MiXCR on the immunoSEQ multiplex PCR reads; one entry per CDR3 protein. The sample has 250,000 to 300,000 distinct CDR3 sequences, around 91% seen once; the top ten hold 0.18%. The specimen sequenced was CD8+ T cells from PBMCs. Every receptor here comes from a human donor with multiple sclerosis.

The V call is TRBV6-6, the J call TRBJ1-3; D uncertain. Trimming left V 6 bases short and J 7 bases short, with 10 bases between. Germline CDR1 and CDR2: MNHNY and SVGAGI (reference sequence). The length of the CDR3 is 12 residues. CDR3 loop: CASSRPDNTIYF. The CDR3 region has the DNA TGTGCCAGCAGCCGACCCGATAACACCATATATTTT.

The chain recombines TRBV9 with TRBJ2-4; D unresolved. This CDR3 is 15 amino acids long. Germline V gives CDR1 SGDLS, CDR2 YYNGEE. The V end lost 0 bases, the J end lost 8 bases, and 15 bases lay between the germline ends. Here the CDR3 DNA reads TGTGCCAGCAGCGTAGAACAGTACCCTGACGACATTCAGTACTTC. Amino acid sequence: CASSVEQYPDDIQYF.

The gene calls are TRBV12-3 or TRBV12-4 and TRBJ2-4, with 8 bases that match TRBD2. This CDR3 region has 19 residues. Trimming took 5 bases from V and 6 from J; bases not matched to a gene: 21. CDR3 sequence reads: CASSPPASAGGRRGNIQYF. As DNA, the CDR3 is TGTGCCAGCAGTCCCCCAGCGTCGGCGGGGGGCAGGCGGGGAAACATTCAGTACTTC.

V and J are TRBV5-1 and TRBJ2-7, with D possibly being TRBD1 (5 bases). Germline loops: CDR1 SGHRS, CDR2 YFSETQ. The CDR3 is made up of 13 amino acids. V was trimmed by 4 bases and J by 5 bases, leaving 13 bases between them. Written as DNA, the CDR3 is TGCGCCAGCAGCGCTTTGGCAGGGAACGAGCAGTACTTC. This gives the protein CASSALAGNEQYF.

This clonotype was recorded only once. For the CDR3, the DNA is TGTGCCAGCAGTTTGTTGGGACAGGCGTACAATGAGCAGTTCTTC. Its protein product is CASSLLGQAYNEQFF. The chain is built from TRBV12-3 or TRBV12-4 and TRBJ2-1; 8 bases map to TRBD1. The CDR3 is 15 amino acids. Trimming cost V 3 bases and J 4 bases; bases outside gene matches: 5.

The CDR3 nucleotides read TGTGCCAGCAGCATTAGCGGGGGGGCCGCCTACGAGCAGTACTTC. Encoded protein: CASSISGGAAYEQYF. The chain carries TRBV7-3 and TRBJ2-7; 11 nucleotides agree with TRBD2. The CDR3 runs to 15 residues. Germline loops: CDR1 SGHTA, CDR2 FQGTGA. Trimming cost V 5 bases and J 2 bases; bases outside gene matches: 5.

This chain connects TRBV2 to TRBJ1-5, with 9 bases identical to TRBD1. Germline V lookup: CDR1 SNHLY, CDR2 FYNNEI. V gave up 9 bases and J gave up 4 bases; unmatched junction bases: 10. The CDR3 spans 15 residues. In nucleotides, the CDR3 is TGTGCCAGTGGGGACTGGACAGGGGTGAATCAGCCCCAGCATTTT. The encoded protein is CASGDWTGVNQPQHF.

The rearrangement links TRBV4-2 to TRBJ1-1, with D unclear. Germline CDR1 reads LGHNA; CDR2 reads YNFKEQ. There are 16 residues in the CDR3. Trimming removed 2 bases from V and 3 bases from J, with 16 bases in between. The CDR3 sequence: CASSQWVRGDYTEAFF. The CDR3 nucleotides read TGTGCCAGCAGCCAATGGGTCCGCGGAGATTACACTGAAGCTTTCTTT.

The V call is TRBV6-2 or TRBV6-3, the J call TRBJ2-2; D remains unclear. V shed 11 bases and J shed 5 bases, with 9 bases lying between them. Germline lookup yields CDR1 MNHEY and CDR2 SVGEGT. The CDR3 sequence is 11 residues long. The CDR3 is CAVGWTGELFF. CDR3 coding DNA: TGTGCCGTAGGCTGGACCGGGGAGCTGTTTTTT.

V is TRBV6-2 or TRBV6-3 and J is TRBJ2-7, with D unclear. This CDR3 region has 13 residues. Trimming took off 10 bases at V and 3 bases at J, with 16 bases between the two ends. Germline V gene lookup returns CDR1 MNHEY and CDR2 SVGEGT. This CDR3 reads CATRAPTVYEQYF. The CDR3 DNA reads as TGTGCCACCCGGGCCCCGACGGTCTACGAGCAGTACTTC.